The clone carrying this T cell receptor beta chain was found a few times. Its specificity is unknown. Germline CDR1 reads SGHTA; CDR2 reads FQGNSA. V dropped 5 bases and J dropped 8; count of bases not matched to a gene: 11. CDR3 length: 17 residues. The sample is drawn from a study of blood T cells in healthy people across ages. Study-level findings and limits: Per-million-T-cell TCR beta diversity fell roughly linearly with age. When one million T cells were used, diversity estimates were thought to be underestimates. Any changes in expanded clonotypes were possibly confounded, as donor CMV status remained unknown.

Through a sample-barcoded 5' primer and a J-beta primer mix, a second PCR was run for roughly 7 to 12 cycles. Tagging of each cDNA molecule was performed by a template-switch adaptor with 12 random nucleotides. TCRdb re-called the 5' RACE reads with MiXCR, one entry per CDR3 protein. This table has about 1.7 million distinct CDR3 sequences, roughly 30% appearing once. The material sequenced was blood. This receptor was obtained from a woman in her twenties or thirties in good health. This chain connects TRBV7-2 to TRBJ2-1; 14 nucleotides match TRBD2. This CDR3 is CASSPPGLAGDFDEQFF. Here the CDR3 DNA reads TGTGCCAGCAGCCCCCCGGGACTAGCGGGAGACTTCGATGAGCAGTTCTTC. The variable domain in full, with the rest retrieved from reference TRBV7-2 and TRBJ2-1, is GAGVSQSPSNKVTEKGKDVELRCDPISGHTALYWYRQSLGQGLEFLIYFQGNSAPDKSGLPSDRFSAERTGGSVSTLTIQRTQQEDSAVYLCASSPPGLAGDFDEQFFGPGTRLTVL.